This T cell receptor (beta chain) was sequenced for a study of low-dose radiotherapy and immunotherapy resistance in tumors. Study-level information: Cohort 1 received 0.5 Gy per fraction every 2 weeks, totaling 6.5 Gy. Each patient was administered nivolumab intravenously at 240 mg, which was a flat dose, every two weeks, along with intravenous ipilimumab at 1 mg/kg every six weeks.

TRAV and TRBV primers primed cDNA for both TCRalpha and TCRbeta. The authors amplified TCRs for about 18 PCR cycles with a constant-region primer and a V-primer adapter. One entry per CDR3 protein results from TCRdb running MiXCR on the reads. The sample lists tens of thousands of distinct CDR3 sequences, under 30% seen once, with roughly 9.1% in the top ten. This clonotype came up many times. The CDR3 covers 14 residues. V lost 0 bases, J lost 4 bases, and 9 bases lay in between. From germline, CDR1 is LNHNV and CDR2 YYDKDF (reference sequence). The sample's time point: after trial treatment. Treatment in this sample: LDRT plus nivolumab, ipilimumab, low-dose cyclophosphamide and aspirin (RACIN trial).

The rearrangement links TRBV15 to TRBJ2-5; TRBD2 is a possible D gene (5 bases). The sequencing here drew on PBMCs, taken after low-dose radiotherapy plus immunotherapy. The sequence derives from a male donor with prostate cancer. In DNA form, the CDR3 reads TGTGCCACCAGCAGAGATCGGGGAGCAGAGACCCAGTACTTC. Translation gives CATSRDRGAETQYF.